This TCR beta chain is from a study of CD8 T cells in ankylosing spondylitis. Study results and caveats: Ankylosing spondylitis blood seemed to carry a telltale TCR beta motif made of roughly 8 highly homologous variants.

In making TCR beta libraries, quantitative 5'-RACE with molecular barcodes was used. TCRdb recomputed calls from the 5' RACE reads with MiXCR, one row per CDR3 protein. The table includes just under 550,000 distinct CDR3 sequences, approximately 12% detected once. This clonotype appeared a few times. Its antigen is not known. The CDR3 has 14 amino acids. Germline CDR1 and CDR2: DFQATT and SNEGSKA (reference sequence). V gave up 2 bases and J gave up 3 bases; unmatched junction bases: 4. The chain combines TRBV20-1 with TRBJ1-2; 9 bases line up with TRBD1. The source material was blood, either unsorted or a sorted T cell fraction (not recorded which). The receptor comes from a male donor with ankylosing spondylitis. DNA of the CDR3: TGCAGTGCTAGACGGGACAGGGTCGACTATGGCTACACCTTC. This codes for CSARRDRVDYGYTF.